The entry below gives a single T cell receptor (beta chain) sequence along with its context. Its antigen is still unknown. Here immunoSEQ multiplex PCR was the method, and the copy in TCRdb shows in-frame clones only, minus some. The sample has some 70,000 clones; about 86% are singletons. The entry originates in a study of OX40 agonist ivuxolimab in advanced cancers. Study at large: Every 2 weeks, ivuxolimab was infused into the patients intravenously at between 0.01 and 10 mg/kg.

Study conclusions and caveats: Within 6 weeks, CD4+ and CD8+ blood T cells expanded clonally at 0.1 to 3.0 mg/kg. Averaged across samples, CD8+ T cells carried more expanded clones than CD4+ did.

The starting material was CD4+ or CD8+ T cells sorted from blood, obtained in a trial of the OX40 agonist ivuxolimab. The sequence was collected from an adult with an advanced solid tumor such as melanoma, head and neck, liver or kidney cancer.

For the CDR3, the DNA is TGTGCCAGCAGCTTAGTGTCGCCGGGGTCTACTGAAGCTTTCTTT. Its protein product is CASSLVSPGSTEAFF. This chain uses TRBV7-8 with TRBJ1-1; D gene ambiguous. The CDR3 runs 15 residues. With 1 base removed from V and 5 bases from J, the gap between germline ends came to 14 bases. From germline, CDR1 is SGHVS and CDR2 FQNEAQ.